These T cell receptor beta chains were read from a single sample in a study of blood T cell repertoires in COVID-19. Libraries were prepared by immunoSEQ multiplex PCR; TCRdb keeps only in-frame clonotypes and omits some of them. The sample lists 70,000 to 85,000 clones; over 80% were seen once. The sequencing input was peripheral blood. Every receptor here comes from a human donor in a cohort sampled during active COVID-19. Both conserved end residues are part of each CDR3. The D gene is left open where the match is weak. Clone size is shown for a subset of rows, as once, few, many or a class of expanded clone.

NA	TRBJ2-7	TRBD2	TRBV3-1/TRBV3-2	CASSPGRTSGGGEQYF	TGTGCCAGCAGCCCCGGCCGGACTAGCGGAGGGGGGGAGCAGTACTTC
NA	TRBJ2-5	NA	TRBV7-2	CASSTQEETQYF	TGTGCCAGCAGCACCCAGGAAGAGACCCAGTACTTC
NA	TRBJ1-2	TRBD1	TRBV6-5	CASSTTGRQSYGYTF	TGTGCCAGCAGTACGACAGGGAGGCAAAGCTATGGCTACACCTTC
once	TRBJ1-1	NA	TRBV7-8	CASSSNRRGKGTEAFF	TGTGCCAGCAGCTCCAACCGCCGGGGTAAAGGCACTGAAGCTTTCTTT
NA	TRBJ2-7	NA	TRBV18	CASSPVRVSYEQYF	TGTGCCAGCTCACCGGTCAGGGTCTCCTACGAGCAGTACTTC
few	TRBJ1-6	NA	TRBV7-9	CASSPTGGSYNSPLHF	TGTGCCAGCAGCCCAACTGGAGGGAGTTATAATTCACCCCTCCACTTT
few	TRBJ1-5	NA	TRBV5-4	CASSRAGNNQPQHF	TGTGCCAGCAGTCGGGCAGGGAACAATCAGCCCCAGCATTTT
few	TRBJ2-7	NA	TRBV7-8	CASSPRQSSYEQYF	TGTGCCAGCAGCCCCAGACAGAGCTCCTACGAGCAGTACTTC
NA	TRBJ1-6	TRBD1	TRBV11-2	CASSNRTGGYSPLHF	TGTGCCAGCAGCAACCGGACAGGGGGCTATTCACCCCTCCACTTT
once	TRBJ1-1	NA	TRBV3-1/TRBV3-2	CASSQQNTEAFF	TGTGCCAGCAGCCAACAGAACACTGAAGCTTTCTTT
NA	TRBJ2-1	TRBD2	TRBV2	CASSETAGGLGEQFF	TGTGCCAGCAGTGAAACGGCGGGGGGGCTGGGTGAGCAGTTCTTC
NA	TRBJ2-7	NA	TRBV5-1	CASRERDGRGLYEQYF	TGCGCCAGCAGAGAAAGAGACGGCAGGGGCCTTTACGAGCAGTACTTC
NA	TRBJ2-3	NA	TRBV4-1	CASSQDSYSTDTQYF	TGCGCCAGCAGCCAAGACAGTTATTCCACAGATACGCAGTATTTT
NA	TRBJ2-7	TRBD1	TRBV10-3	CATGDSSYEQYF	TGTGCCACCGGGGACAGCTCCTACGAGCAGTACTTC
few	TRBJ1-4	NA	TRBV28	CASSMGGPEKLFF	TGTGCCAGCAGTATGGGGGGTCCTGAAAAACTGTTTTTT
NA	TRBJ1-6	NA	TRBV5-1	CASSPSPGDSPLHF	TGCGCCAGCAGCCCCTCCCCGGGGGATTCACCCCTCCACTTT
NA	TRBJ2-1	TRBD2	TRBV4-2	CASSQDQSGRAYFF	TGTGCCAGCAGCCAAGATCAGAGCGGGAGGGCCTACTTCTTC
NA	TRBJ2-5	NA	TRBV6-6	CASGGQVQETQYF	TGTGCCAGCGGAGGCCAGGTCCAAGAGACCCAGTACTTC